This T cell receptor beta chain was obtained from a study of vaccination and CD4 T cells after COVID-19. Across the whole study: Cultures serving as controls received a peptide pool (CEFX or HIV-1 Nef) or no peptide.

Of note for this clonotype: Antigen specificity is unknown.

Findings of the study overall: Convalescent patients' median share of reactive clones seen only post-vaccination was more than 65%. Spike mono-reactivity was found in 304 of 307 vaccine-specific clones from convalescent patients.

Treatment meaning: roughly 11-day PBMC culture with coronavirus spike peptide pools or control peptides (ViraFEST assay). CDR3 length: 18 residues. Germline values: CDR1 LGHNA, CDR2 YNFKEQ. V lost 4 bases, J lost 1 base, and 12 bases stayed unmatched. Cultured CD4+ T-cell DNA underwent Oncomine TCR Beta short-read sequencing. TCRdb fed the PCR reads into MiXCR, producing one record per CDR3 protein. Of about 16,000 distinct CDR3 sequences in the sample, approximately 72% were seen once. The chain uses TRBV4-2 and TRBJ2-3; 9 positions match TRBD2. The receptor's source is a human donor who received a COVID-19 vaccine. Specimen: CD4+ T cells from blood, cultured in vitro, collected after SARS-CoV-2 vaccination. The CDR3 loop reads CASSPSLRSGGGTDTQYF. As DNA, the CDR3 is TGTGCCAGCAGCCCGTCCCTCCGTAGCGGGGGAGGCACAGATACGCAGTATTTT.